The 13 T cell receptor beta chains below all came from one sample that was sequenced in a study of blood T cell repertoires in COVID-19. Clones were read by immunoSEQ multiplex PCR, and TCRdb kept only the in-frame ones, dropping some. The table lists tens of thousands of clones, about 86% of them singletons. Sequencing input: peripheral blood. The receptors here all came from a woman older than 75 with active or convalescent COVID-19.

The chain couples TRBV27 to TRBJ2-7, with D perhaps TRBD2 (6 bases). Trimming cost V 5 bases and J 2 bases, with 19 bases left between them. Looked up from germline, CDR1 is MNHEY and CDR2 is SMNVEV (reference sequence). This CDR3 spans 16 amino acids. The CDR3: CASSGLSGGSTYEQYF. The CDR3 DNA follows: TGTGCCAGCAGTGGATTGAGTGGAGGGTCCACCTACGAGCAGTACTTC.

CDR3 nucleotides: TGTGCCAGCAGTAGGGACAGCTTGAACACTGAAGCTTTCTTT. Translated, it gives CASSRDSLNTEAFF. The V call is TRBV6-5, the J call TRBJ1-1; 7 positions agree with TRBD1. The germline CDR1 and CDR2 sequences are MNHEY and SVGAGI. The CDR3 runs 14 residues. With V trimmed by 5 bases and J by 0 bases, 3 bases remained unmatched.

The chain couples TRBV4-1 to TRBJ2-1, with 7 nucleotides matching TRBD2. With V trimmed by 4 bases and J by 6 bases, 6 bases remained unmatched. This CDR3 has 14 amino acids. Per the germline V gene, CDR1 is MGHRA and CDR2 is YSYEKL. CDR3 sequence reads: CASSPWEGRNEQFF. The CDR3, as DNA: TGCGCCAGCAGCCCGTGGGAGGGGCGCAATGAGCAGTTCTTC.

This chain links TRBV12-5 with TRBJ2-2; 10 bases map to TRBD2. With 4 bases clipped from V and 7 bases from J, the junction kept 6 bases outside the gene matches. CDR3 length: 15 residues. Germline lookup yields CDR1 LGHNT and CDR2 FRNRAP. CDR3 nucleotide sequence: TGTGCTAGTGGTTATGGACTAGCGGCGGGCGGGGAGCTGTTTTTT. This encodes CASGYGLAAGGELFF.

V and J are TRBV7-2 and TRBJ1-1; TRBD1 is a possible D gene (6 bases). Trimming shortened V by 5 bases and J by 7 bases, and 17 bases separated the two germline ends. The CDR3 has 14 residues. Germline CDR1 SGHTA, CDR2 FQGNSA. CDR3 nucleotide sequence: TGTGCCAGCAGCCCGTCGGTGGGGGCCTATGAAGCTTTCTTT. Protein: CASSPSVGAYEAFF.

The CDR3 is CASIGDGRMNTEAFF. In nucleotides, the CDR3 is TGTGCCAGCATCGGGGATGGGAGAATGAACACTGAAGCTTTCTTT. V gene TRBV2 combines with J gene TRBJ1-1; D unresolved. With 7 bases removed from V and 0 bases from J, the gap between germline ends came to 15 bases. This CDR3 comprises 15 residues. Germline assignment: CDR1 SNHLY and CDR2 FYNNEI.

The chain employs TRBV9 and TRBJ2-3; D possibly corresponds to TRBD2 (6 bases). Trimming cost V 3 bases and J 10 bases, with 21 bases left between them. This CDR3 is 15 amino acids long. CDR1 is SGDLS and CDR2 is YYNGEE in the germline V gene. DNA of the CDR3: TGTGCCAGCAGCGGAACCTCATGGGGACTTGACTCGCAGTATTTT. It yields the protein CASSGTSWGLDSQYF.

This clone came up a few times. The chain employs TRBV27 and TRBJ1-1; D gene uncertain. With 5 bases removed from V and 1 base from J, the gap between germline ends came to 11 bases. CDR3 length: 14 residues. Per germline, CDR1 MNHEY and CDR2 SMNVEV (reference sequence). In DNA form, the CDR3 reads TGTGCCAGCAGTCCCCGGGAGTCGAACACTGAAGCTTTCTTT. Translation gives CASSPRESNTEAFF.

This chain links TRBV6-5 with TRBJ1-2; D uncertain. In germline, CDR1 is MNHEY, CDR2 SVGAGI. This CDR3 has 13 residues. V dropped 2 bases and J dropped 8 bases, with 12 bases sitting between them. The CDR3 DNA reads TGTGCCAGCAGTTACGTGGAGCATAGGGGCTACACCTTC. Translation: CASSYVEHRGYTF.

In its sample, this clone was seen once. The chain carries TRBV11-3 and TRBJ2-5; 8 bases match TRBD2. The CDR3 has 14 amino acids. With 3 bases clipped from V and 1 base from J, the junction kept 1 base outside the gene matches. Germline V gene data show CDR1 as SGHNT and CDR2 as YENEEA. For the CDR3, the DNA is TGTGCCAGCAGCTTCCGGGGGGGCCAAGAGACCCAGTACTTC. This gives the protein CASSFRGGQETQYF.

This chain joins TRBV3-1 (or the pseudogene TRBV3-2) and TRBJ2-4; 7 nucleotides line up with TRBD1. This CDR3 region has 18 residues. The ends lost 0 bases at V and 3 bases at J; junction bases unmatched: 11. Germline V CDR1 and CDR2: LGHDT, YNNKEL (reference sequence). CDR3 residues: CASSQEVPTGSGKNIQYF. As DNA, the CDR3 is TGTGCCAGCAGCCAAGAAGTACCGACAGGGTCGGGCAAAAACATTCAGTACTTC.

CDR3 amino acids: CATSRDASDGSYTF. The CDR3 nucleotides read TGTGCCACCAGCAGAGATGCCTCAGATGGCAGCTACACCTTC. This chain joins TRBV15 and TRBJ1-2, with unresolved D. CDR1 is LNHNV and CDR2 is YYDKDF in the germline V gene (reference sequence). Trimming cost V 0 bases and J 9 bases, with 14 bases left between them. The CDR3 covers 14 residues.

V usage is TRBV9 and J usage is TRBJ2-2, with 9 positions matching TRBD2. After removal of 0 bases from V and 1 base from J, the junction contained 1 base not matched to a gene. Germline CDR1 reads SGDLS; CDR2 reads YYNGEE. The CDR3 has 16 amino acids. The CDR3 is CASSVETSGNTGELFF. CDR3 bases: TGTGCCAGCAGCGTAGAGACTAGCGGGAACACCGGGGAGCTGTTTTTT.